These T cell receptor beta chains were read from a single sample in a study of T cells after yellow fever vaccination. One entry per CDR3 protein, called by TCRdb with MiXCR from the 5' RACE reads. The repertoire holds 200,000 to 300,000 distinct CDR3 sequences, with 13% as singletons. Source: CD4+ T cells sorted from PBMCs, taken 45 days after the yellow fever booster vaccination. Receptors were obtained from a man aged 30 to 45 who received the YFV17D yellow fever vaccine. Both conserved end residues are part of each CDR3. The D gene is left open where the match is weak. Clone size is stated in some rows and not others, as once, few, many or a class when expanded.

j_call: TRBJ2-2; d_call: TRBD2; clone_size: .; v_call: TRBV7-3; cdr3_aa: CASSFSGDRGGELFF; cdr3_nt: TGTGCCAGCAGCTTTAGCGGGGATAGAGGCGGGGAGCTGTTTTTT
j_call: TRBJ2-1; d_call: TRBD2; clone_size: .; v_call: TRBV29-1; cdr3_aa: CSISSGGDEQFF; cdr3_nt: TGCAGCATCTCTAGCGGCGGGGATGAGCAGTTCTTC
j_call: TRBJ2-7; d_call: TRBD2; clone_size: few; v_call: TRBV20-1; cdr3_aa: CSARRTSGSFQYF; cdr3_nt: TGCAGTGCTAGGAGGACTAGCGGGAGTTTCCAGTACTTC
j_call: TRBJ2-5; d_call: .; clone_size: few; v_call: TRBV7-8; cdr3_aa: CASSTGPAVGDQETQYF; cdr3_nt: TGTGCCAGCAGCACAGGACCCGCCGTGGGGGACCAAGAGACCCAGTACTTC
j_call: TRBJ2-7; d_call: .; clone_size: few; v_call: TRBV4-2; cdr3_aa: CASSQTGYEQYF; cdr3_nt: TGTGCCAGCAGCCAAACAGGGTACGAGCAGTACTTC
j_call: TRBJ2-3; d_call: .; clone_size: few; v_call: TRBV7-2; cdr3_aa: CASTYGLLSDTQYF; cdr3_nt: TGTGCCAGCACCTACGGACTCCTCTCAGATACGCAGTATTTT
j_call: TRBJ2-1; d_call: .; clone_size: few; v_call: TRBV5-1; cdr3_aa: CASSLEGVGSYNEQFF; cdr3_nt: TGCGCCAGCAGCTTGGAGGGGGTCGGGTCCTACAATGAGCAGTTCTTC
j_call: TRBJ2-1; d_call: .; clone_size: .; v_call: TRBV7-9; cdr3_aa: CASSLAGWYEQFF; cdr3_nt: TGTGCCAGCAGCTTAGCGGGTTGGTATGAGCAGTTCTTC
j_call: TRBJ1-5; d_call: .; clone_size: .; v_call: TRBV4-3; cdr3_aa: CASRQEVRGQPQHF; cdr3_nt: TGCGCCAGCAGACAAGAGGTGCGGGGCCAGCCCCAGCATTTT
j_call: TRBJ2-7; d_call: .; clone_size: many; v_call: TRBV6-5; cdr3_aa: CASSYSASSYEQYF; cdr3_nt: TGTGCCAGCAGTTACTCGGCGAGCTCCTACGAGCAGTACTTC
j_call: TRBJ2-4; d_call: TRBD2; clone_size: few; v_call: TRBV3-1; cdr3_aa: CASSPAGGLAKNIQYF; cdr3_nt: TGTGCCAGCAGCCCCGCCGGGGGGTTGGCCAAAAACATTCAGTACTTC
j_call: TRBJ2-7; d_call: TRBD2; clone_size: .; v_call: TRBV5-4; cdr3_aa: CASSRSGSGSYEQYF; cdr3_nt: TGTGCCAGCAGCAGGAGCGGGAGTGGCTCCTACGAGCAGTACTTC
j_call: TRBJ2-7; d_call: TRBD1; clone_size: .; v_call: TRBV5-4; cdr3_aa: CASSFAGGAEQYF; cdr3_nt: TGTGCCAGCAGCTTTGCAGGGGGCGCCGAGCAGTACTTC
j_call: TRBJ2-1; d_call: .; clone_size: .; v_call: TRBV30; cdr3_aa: CAWSPGDPRGEQFF; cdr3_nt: TGTGCCTGGAGTCCAGGGGATCCTAGGGGGGAGCAGTTCTTC
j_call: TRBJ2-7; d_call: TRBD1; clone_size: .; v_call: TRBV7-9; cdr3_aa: CASSSVQGAEQYF; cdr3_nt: TGTGCCAGCAGCTCCGTCCAGGGGGCCGAGCAGTACTTC
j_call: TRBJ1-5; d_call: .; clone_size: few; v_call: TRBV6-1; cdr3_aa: CASGFPENNQPQHF; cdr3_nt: TGTGCCAGCGGCTTCCCAGAGAACAATCAGCCCCAGCATTTT
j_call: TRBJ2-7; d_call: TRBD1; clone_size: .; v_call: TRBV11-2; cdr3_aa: CASRPGQGGNEQYF; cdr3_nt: TGTGCCAGCAGACCGGGACAGGGTGGAAACGAGCAGTACTTC
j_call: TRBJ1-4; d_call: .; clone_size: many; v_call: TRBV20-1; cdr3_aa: CSALWTEGEKLFF; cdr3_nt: TGCAGTGCTTTATGGACAGAGGGTGAAAAACTGTTTTTT
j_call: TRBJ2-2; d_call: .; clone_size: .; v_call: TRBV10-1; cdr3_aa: CASMALAGTGELFF; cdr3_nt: TGCGCCAGCATGGCACTAGCCGGCACCGGGGAGCTGTTTTTT
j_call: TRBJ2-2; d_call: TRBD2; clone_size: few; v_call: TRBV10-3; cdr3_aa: CAIRSSGRDTGELFF; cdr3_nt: TGTGCCATCAGATCTAGCGGGAGGGATACCGGGGAGCTGTTTTTT
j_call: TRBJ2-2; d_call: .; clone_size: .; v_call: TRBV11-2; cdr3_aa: CASSSPGPSGELFF; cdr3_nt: TGTGCCAGCAGCTCACCCGGACCCAGCGGGGAGCTGTTTTTT
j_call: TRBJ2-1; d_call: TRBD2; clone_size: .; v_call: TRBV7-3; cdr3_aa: CASSPVSGRAWDEQFF; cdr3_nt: TGTGCCAGCAGCCCCGTTAGCGGGAGGGCCTGGGATGAGCAGTTCTTC
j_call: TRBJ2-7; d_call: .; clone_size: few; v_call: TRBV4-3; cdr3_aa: CASSQDGRMRIAYEQYF; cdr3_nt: TGCGCCAGCAGCCAAGATGGTAGAATGCGAATTGCCTACGAGCAGTACTTC
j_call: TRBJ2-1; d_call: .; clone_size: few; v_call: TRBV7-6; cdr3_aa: CASSLSYLRGGGNEQFF; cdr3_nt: TGTGCCAGCAGCTTATCCTACCTTCGGGGAGGAGGAAATGAGCAGTTCTTC
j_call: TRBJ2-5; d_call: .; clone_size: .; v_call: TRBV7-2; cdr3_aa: CASSLYGGLETQYF; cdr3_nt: TGTGCCAGCAGCTTATACGGGGGGCTGGAGACCCAGTACTTC
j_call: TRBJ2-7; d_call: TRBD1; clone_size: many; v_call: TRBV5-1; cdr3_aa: CASGATAGTVYEQYF; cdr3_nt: TGCGCCAGCGGCGCTACGGCCGGGACAGTCTACGAGCAGTACTTC
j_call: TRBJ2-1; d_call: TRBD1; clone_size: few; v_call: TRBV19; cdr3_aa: CASSREGAGNEQFF; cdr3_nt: TGTGCCAGTAGTAGAGAGGGGGCCGGGAATGAGCAGTTCTTC
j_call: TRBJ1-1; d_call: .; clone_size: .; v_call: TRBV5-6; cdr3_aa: CASGRRVTEAFF; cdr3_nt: TGTGCCAGCGGTCGGCGTGTGACTGAAGCTTTCTTT
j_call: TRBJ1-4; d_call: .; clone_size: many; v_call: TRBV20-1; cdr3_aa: CSAEDSEKLFF; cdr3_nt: TGCAGTGCTGAGGACAGTGAAAAACTGTTTTTT
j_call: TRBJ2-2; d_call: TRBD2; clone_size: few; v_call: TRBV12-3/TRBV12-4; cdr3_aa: CASSPAGGRWTGELFF; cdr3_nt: TGTGCCAGCAGTCCAGCGGGAGGGCGGTGGACCGGGGAGCTGTTTTTT
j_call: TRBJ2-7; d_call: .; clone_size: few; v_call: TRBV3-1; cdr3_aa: CASSRGETFYEQYF; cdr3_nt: TGTGCCAGCAGCAGAGGAGAGACGTTCTACGAGCAGTACTTC
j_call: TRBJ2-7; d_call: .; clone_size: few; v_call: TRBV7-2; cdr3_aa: CASSQRTTYEQYF; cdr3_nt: TGTGCCAGCAGCCAAAGGACAACCTACGAGCAGTACTTC
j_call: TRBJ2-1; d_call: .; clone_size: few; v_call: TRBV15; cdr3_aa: CATSESFSPGLAFNEQFF; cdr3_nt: TGTGCCACCAGCGAAAGTTTCTCTCCGGGGCTAGCGTTCAATGAGCAGTTCTTC
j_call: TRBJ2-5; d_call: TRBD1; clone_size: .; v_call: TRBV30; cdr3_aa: CAWREDRAAFSETQYF; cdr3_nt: TGTGCCTGGAGGGAGGACAGGGCTGCTTTCTCGGAGACCCAGTACTTC
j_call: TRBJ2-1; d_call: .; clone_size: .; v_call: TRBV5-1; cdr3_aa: CASSAAVSSGSEQFF; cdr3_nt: TGCGCCAGCAGCGCGGCAGTCTCCTCAGGAAGTGAGCAGTTCTTC
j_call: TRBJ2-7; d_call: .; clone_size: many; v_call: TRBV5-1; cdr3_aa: CASSSGTAREQYF; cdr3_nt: TGCGCCAGCAGCTCGGGGACGGCCAGGGAGCAGTACTTC
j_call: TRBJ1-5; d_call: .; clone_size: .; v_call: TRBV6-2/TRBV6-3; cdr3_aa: CACSYSFGGDQPQHF; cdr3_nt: TGTGCCTGCAGTTACTCGTTTGGGGGGGACCAGCCCCAGCATTTT
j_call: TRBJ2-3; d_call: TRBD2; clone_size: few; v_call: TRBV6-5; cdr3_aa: CASSYITSGSGADTQYF; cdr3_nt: TGTGCCAGCAGTTACATTACTAGCGGGAGCGGGGCAGATACGCAGTATTTT
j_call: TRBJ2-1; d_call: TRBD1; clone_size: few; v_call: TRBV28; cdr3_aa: CASKTGGFEQFF; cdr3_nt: TGTGCCAGCAAAACAGGGGGCTTTGAGCAGTTCTTC
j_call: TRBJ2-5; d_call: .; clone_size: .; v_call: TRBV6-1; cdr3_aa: CASSKGPRETQYF; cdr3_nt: TGTGCCAGCAGTAAGGGCCCCCGTGAGACCCAGTACTTC
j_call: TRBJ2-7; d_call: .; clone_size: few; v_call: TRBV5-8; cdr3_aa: CASSSIGLDEQYF; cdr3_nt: TGTGCCAGCAGCTCGATTGGGTTGGACGAGCAGTACTTC
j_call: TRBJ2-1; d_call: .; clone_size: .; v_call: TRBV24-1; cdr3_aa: CATSDLPGTSYNEQFF; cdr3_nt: TGTGCCACCAGTGATTTGCCGGGAACCTCCTACAATGAGCAGTTCTTC
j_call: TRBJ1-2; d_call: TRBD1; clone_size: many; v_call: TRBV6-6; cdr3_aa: CASRRTGDYGYTF; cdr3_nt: TGTGCCAGCAGGCGAACAGGGGACTATGGCTACACCTTC
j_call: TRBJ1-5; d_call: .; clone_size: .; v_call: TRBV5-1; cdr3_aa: CASSLDGVNQPQHF; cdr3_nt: TGCGCCAGCAGCCTCGACGGAGTCAATCAGCCCCAGCATTTT
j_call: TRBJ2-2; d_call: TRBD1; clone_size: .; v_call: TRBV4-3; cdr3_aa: CASSQELRGLEDRGTGELFF; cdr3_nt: TGCGCCAGCAGCCAAGAACTTAGGGGTCTCGAAGACAGGGGCACCGGGGAGCTGTTTTTT
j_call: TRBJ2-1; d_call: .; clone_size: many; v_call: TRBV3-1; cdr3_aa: CASSQVSAQRVGEQFF; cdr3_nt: TGTGCCAGCAGCCAAGTTAGCGCCCAAAGAGTGGGTGAGCAGTTCTTC
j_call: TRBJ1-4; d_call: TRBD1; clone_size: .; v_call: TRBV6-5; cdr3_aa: CASSYEGARPEKLFF; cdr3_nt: TGTGCCAGCAGTTACGAGGGGGCAAGACCTGAAAAACTGTTTTTT
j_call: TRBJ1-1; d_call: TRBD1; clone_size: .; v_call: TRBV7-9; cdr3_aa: CASSLRQGNGGTEAFF; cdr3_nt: TGTGCCAGCAGCCTCCGACAGGGTAATGGAGGGACTGAAGCTTTCTTT
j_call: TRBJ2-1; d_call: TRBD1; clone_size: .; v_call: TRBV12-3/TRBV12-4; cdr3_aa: CASLDRGSYNEQFF; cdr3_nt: TGTGCCAGCCTCGACAGGGGATCCTACAATGAGCAGTTCTTC